Each of the 20 T cell receptor beta chains below was sequenced from the same sample in a study of T-cell memory formation after mild COVID-19. Using its own MiXCR run on the 5' RACE reads, TCRdb lists one record per CDR3 protein. The table lists around 140,000 distinct CDR3 sequences, about 5.7% of them singletons, with about 2% in the top ten. The sequenced sample consisted of PBMCs or a T cell subset sorted from them (not recorded which). These receptors were taken from an adult woman who had mild COVID-19 (a few samples of this study predate the infection). Cell type and time point are not known.

This clonotype was picked up many times. The chain uses TRBV5-1 and TRBJ2-1; no reliable D call. V lost 0 bases and J lost 0, with 7 bases in between. Germline V CDR1 and CDR2: SGHRS, YFSETQ. This CDR3 has 15 residues. CDR3 protein: CASSLVSSSYNEQFF. DNA for the CDR3: TGCGCCAGCAGCTTGGTATCAAGCTCCTACAATGAGCAGTTCTTC.

This chain uses TRBV7-9 with TRBJ1-1; no clear D. The CDR3 has 14 residues. CDR1 SEHNR and CDR2 FQNEAQ come from the germline V gene (reference sequence). The ends were cut back, 1 base at V and 0 bases at J, with 6 bases in the middle. The CDR3 loop is CASSLGHLNTEAFF. CDR3 DNA sequence: TGTGCCAGCAGCTTAGGACACCTGAACACTGAAGCTTTCTTT.

At least ten counts were recorded for this clonotype. The chain couples TRBV7-9 to TRBJ2-3; 7 nucleotides match TRBD2. V was pared by 3 bases and J by 3 bases, with 6 bases of the junction left unmatched. In germline, CDR1 is SEHNR, CDR2 FQNEAQ (reference sequence). The CDR3 runs to 15 residues. CDR3 in amino acids: CASSFRGDVTDTQYF. CDR3 DNA sequence: TGTGCCAGCAGCTTCCGGGGGGACGTGACAGATACGCAGTATTTT.

This clonotype has ten or more counts. The rearrangement links TRBV20-1 to TRBJ2-7, with 9 nucleotides matching TRBD2. J was trimmed by 4 bases and V by 6 bases; bases with no gene match: 7. The CDR3 totals 13 residues. Germline CDR1 reads DFQATT; CDR2 reads SNEGSKA (reference sequence). The CDR3 sequence: CSAKGTSYYEQYF. The CDR3 coding sequence is TGCAGTGCAAAGGGGACTAGCTATTACGAGCAGTACTTC.

A few counts support this clonotype. The chain couples TRBV5-4 to TRBJ2-3; 11 nucleotides match TRBD2. The germline V gene encodes CDR1 SGHNT and CDR2 YYREEE (reference sequence). CDR3 length: 16 residues. V was pared by 4 bases and J by 2 bases, with 6 bases of the junction left unmatched. The CDR3 bases are TGTGCCAGCAGCCCGGGACTAGCGGAGAACACAGATACGCAGTATTTT. Amino acids: CASSPGLAENTDTQYF.

The table lists this clonotype with many counts. The chain is built from TRBV5-1 and TRBJ1-1, with TRBD1 as a possible D gene (6 bases). Trimming took 7 bases from V and 2 from J, leaving 21 bases between them. Germline CDR1 and CDR2: SGHRS and YFSETQ. The CDR3 runs to 16 residues. The CDR3 nucleotides are TGCGCCAGCTTCTATCAGGGAGGGGGGCCAAACACTGAAGCTTTCTTT. It encodes CASFYQGGGPNTEAFF.

This clonotype was counted once. The rearrangement joins TRBV5-1 to TRBJ1-1; D is uncertain. CDR1 SGHRS and CDR2 YFSETQ come from the germline V gene. V lost 0 bases and J 0 bases, leaving 3 bases between the germline ends. This CDR3 comprises 13 residues. CDR3 in DNA: TGCGCCAGCAGCTTGGAGGTGAACACTGAAGCTTTCTTT. It translates to CASSLEVNTEAFF. The full variable domain, in which reference TRBV5-1 and TRBJ1-1 provide the parts outside the CDR3, is KAGVTQTPRYLIKTRGQQVTLSCSPISGHRSVSWYQQTPGQGLQFLFEYFSETQRNKGNFPGRFSGRQFSNSRSEMNVSTLELGDSALYLCASSLEVNTEAFFGQGTRLTVV.

This clonotype was seen only a few times. The chain recombines TRBV5-1 with TRBJ1-1, with 8 positions matching TRBD1. J was trimmed by 2 bases and V by 2 bases; bases with no gene match: 5. Germline loops: CDR1 SGHRS, CDR2 YFSETQ. This CDR3 has 15 amino acids. For the CDR3, the DNA is TGCGCCAGCAGCTTAAACAGGGGGTTAAACACTGAAGCTTTCTTT. It is translated as CASSLNRGLNTEAFF.

This clonotype was counted many times. This chain connects TRBV6-5 to TRBJ1-1; weak D call: TRBD1 (6 bases). Germline V gene sequence: CDR1 MNHEY, CDR2 SVGAGI. There are 14 residues in the CDR3. V shed 6 bases and J shed 4 bases, with 15 bases lying between them. CDR3 nucleotide sequence: TGTGCCAGCAGCAGAGGGGGGGCTAGCACTGAAGCTTTCTTT. As protein: CASSRGGASTEAFF.

This clonotype occurred many times. J is TRBJ1-2 and V is TRBV29-1, with TRBD1 matching 9 bases. This CDR3 spans 13 amino acids. V lost 4 bases and J lost 6; bases outside the gene matches: 6. Germline V gene sequence: CDR1 SQVTM, CDR2 ANQGSEA. The CDR3 nucleotides read TGCAGCGTTGCCTCGGGACAGGGCAATGGCTACACCTTC. Amino acid sequence: CSVASGQGNGYTF.

This clonotype was seen a handful of times. The chain uses TRBV15 and TRBJ2-7, with 8 bases lining up with TRBD2. The germline V gene has CDR1 LNHNV and CDR2 YYDKDF (reference sequence). This CDR3 region has 13 residues. V gave up 3 bases and J gave up 7 bases; unmatched junction bases: 5. In DNA form, the CDR3 reads TGTGCCACCAGCAGGGTTCCTAGCGGGGAGCAGTACTTC. This encodes CATSRVPSGEQYF.

This clonotype was observed at least ten times. This sequence joins TRBV5-1 and TRBJ2-3, with 7 positions matching TRBD2. J gave up 4 bases and V 5 bases, and 1 base lay outside the gene matches. The length of the CDR3 is 12 residues. The V gene's germline CDR1 is SGHRS and CDR2 YFSETQ. DNA of the CDR3: TGCGCCAGCAGTCGGGAGGCAGATACGCAGTATTTT. Translation: CASSREADTQYF.

The gene calls are TRBV27 and TRBJ2-1; 9 nucleotides line up with TRBD2. V trimming: 1 base; J trimming: 6 bases; junction bases outside the gene matches: 10. Germline V CDR1 and CDR2: MNHEY, SMNVEV (reference sequence). This CDR3 region has 17 residues. CDR3 in DNA: TGTGCCAGCAGTTTATGGGGCCTGGCGGGAGGGCTCAATGAGCAGTTCTTC. Amino acids: CASSLWGLAGGLNEQFF.

V and J are TRBV5-1 and TRBJ2-3; the match to TRBD1 covers 7 bases. The CDR3 totals 15 residues. After removal of 0 bases from V and 4 bases from J, the junction contained 5 bases not matched to a gene. Germline V gives CDR1 SGHRS, CDR2 YFSETQ. This CDR3 is CASSLATGYADTQYF. The CDR3 coding sequence is TGCGCCAGCAGCTTGGCGACAGGGTACGCAGATACGCAGTATTTT.

The table lists this clonotype with many counts. The rearrangement uses TRBV18 and TRBJ2-3, with 11 bases lining up with TRBD2. The germline V gene has CDR1 KGHSH and CDR2 LQKENI. After removal of 3 bases from V and 4 bases from J, the junction contained 3 bases not matched to a gene. The CDR3 length is 15 residues. The CDR3 sequence is CASSPTSGAPDTQYF. The CDR3 DNA follows: TGTGCCAGCTCACCGACTAGCGGGGCTCCAGATACGCAGTATTTT.

This clonotype was counted a few times. The rearrangement links TRBV20-1 to TRBJ1-3, with D tentatively TRBD1 (5 bases). CDR3 length: 12 amino acids. CDR1 is DFQATT and CDR2 is SNEGSKA in the germline V gene (reference sequence). This CDR3 reads CSVGTSGNTIYF. The CDR3 nucleotides read TGCTCCGTCGGGACTTCTGGAAACACCATATATTTT.

Points on this clonotype: Germline is not matched at one junction end, which may reflect a read error. The V gene is TRBV7-7, the J gene TRBJ2-2; perhaps TRBD2 as D (6 bases). The germline CDR1 and CDR2 sequences are SSHAT and FNYEAQ (reference sequence). This CDR3 comprises 14 residues. CDR3 loop: CASSLIWEAGELFF. CDR3 in DNA: TGTGCTAGCAGCTTGATTTGGGAGGCCGGGGAGCTGTTTTTT. The variable domain in full, with the rest retrieved from reference TRBV7-7 and TRBJ2-2, is GAGVSQSPRYKVTKRGQDVTLRCDPISSHATLYWYQQALGQGPEFLTYFNYEAQPDKSGLPSDRFSAERPEGSISTLTIQRTEQRDSAMYRCASSLIWEAGELFFGEGSRLTVL.

This clonotype was recorded at least ten times. The CDR3 coding sequence is TGTGCCAGCAGCCCCGCTGGCCCCTACAATGAGCAGTTCTTC. Protein: CASSPAGPYNEQFF. The chain carries TRBV7-3 and TRBJ2-1; D uncertain. Trimming stripped 5 bases from V and 2 bases from J, with 10 bases between. The CDR3 consists of 14 residues. Germline V gene lookup returns CDR1 SGHTA and CDR2 FQGTGA.

This clonotype came up many times. The chain recombines TRBV5-1 with TRBJ2-3; TRBD1 aligns across 9 bases. V lost 3 bases and J lost 2; bases outside the gene matches: 4. CDR3 length: 15 amino acids. CDR1 and CDR2 from the germline V gene are SGHRS and YFSETQ. DNA of the CDR3: TGCGCCAGCAGCTATGGGACAGGGTACACAGATACGCAGTATTTT. Translated: CASSYGTGYTDTQYF.

J is TRBJ2-7 and V is TRBV7-2; 10 bases are shared with TRBD2. The ends lost 5 bases at V and 5 bases at J; junction bases unmatched: 9. The CDR3 sequence is 15 residues long. Germline CDR1 is SGHTA and CDR2 is FQGNSA. This chain's CDR3 is CASSKGLAESNEQYF. The CDR3 region has the DNA TGTGCCAGCAGCAAAGGACTAGCGGAGTCGAACGAGCAGTACTTC.